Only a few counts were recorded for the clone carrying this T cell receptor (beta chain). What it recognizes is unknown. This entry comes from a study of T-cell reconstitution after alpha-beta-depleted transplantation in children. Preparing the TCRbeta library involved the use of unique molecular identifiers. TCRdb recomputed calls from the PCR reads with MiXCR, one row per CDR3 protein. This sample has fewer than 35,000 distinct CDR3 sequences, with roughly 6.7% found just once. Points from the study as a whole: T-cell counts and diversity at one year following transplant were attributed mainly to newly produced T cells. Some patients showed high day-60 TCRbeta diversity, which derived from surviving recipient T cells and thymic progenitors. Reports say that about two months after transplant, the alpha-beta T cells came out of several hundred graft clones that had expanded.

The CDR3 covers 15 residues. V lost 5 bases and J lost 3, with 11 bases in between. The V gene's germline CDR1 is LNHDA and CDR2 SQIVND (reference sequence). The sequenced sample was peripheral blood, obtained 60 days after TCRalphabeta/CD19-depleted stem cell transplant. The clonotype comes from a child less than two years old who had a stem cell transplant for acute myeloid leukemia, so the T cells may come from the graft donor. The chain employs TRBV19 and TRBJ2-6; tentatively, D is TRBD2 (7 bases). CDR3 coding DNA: TGTGCCAGTAGTGTCGGGGGGCGTGGGGCCAACGTCCTGACTTTC. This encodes CASSVGGRGANVLTF.